This TCR beta chain was sequenced in a study of blood T cell repertoires in COVID-19. Study-wide background: Some COVID-19 samples were acute and others convalescent; all came from the United States, Italy and Spain.

V dropped 5 bases and J dropped 5; count of bases not matched to a gene: 10. CDR1 and CDR2 from the germline V gene are LGHDT and YNNKEL (reference sequence). The CDR3 runs 17 residues. Here immunoSEQ multiplex PCR was the method, and the copy in TCRdb shows in-frame clones only, minus some. The sample yields about 120,000 clones, 80% seen once. This clonotype was sampled from a man aged 60-69 years with active or convalescent COVID-19. The material sequenced was peripheral blood. V and J are TRBV3-1 (or the pseudogene TRBV3-2) and TRBJ2-5; 14 bases match TRBD2. The CDR3 sequence is CASSIAGLAGELETQYF. Written as DNA, the CDR3 is TGTGCCAGCAGCATAGCGGGACTAGCGGGAGAGTTGGAGACCCAGTACTTC.